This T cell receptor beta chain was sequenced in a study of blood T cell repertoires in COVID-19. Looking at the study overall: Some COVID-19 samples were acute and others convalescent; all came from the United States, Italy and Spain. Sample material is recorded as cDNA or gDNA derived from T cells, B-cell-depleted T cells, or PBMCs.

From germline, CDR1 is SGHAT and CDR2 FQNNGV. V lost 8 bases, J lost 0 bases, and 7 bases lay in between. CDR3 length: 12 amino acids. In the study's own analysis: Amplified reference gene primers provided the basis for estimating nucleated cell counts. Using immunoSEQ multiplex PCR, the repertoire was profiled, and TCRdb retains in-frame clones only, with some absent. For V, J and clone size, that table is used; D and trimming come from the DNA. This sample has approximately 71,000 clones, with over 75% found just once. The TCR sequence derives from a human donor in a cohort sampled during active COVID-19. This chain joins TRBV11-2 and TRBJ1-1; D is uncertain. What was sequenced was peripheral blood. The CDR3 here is CASGRLNTEAFF. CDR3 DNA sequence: TGTGCCAGCGGCAGGTTGAACACTGAAGCTTTCTTT.